The 7 T cell receptor beta chains listed next were all sequenced from one sample in a study of blood T cell repertoires in COVID-19 (TCRdb year 2020). Library preparation employed the immunoSEQ multiplex PCR assay. TCRdb mirrors the immuneACCESS table, restricted to in-frame sequences. Some clones are absent from its copies; in checked studies, under half trace to an unresolved V gene, and the reason for the others is unknown. Recorded for this sample are 150,000 or so clones; 60% to 80% of them occurred a single time. The ten largest make up approximately 9.4% of the sample. Material: peripheral blood. These receptors were collected from a woman aged 45-65 years with active or convalescent COVID-19.

This clone appeared a single time. The chain couples TRBV4-3 to TRBJ2-1, with 13 nucleotides matching TRBD2. The length of the CDR3 is 16 residues. Germline V gene lookup returns CDR1 LGHNA and CDR2 YSLEER. J gave up 7 bases and V 2 bases, and 5 bases lay outside the gene matches. CDR3 sequence: CASSQRETSGRNEQFF. CDR3 nucleotides: TGCGCCAGCAGCCAAAGGGAGACTAGCGGGAGGAATGAGCAGTTCTTC.

The chain recombines TRBV4-1 with TRBJ2-4, with D perhaps matching TRBD2 (6 bases). Deletions cut 0 bases from V and 1 base from J, with 10 bases between. CDR3 length equals 16 residues. Per germline, CDR1 MGHRA and CDR2 YSYEKL. This chain's CDR3 is CASSQDRRGAKNIQYF. The CDR3, as DNA: TGCGCCAGCAGCCAAGATCGCCGGGGGGCCAAAAACATTCAGTACTTC.

The CDR3 loop reads CASSLAGAGTDTQYF. In nucleotides, the CDR3 is TGTGCCAGCAGCCTGGCGGGGGCCGGCACAGATACGCAGTATTTT. This chain joins TRBV7-3 and TRBJ2-3, with D perhaps matching TRBD2 (7 bases). V was clipped by 5 bases and J by 1 base, with 13 bases between them. Per the germline V gene, CDR1 is SGHTA and CDR2 is FQGTGA. The CDR3 covers 15 residues.

This sequence joins TRBV6-5 and TRBJ1-4, with D possibly being TRBD1 (6 bases). Germline loops: CDR1 MNHEY, CDR2 SVGAGI. CDR3 size: 15 residues. Between the trimmed V and J ends, which lost 0 bases and 3 bases, there was a span of 8 bases. The CDR3 sequence is CASSYSGAANEKLFF. The DNA of the CDR3 is TGTGCCAGCAGTTACTCGGGGGCCGCTAATGAAAAACTGTTTTTT.

The chain is built from TRBV19 and TRBJ1-5; D is unresolved. The CDR3 is made up of 15 amino acids. Looked up from germline, CDR1 is LNHDA and CDR2 is SQIVND (reference sequence). V shed 2 bases and J shed 0 bases, with 8 bases lying between them. This CDR3 is CASSIQLNSNQPQHF. CDR3 DNA: TGTGCCAGTAGTATACAGTTAAATAGCAATCAGCCCCAGCATTTT.

The chain employs TRBV6-4 and TRBJ1-5; 9 nucleotides line up with TRBD1. The CDR3 runs to 15 residues. CDR1 MRHNA and CDR2 SNTAGT come from the germline V gene. V shed 9 bases, J shed 0 bases, and the junction held 6 bases outside the gene matches. In nucleotides, the CDR3 is TGTGCCAGGGACAGGGGATTCTATAGCAATCAGCCCCAGCATTTT. Encoded protein: CARDRGFYSNQPQHF.

The V and J genes are TRBV15 and TRBJ2-1; D remains ambiguous. Germline V lookup: CDR1 LNHNV, CDR2 YYDKDF (reference sequence). Trimming took off 0 bases at V and 7 bases at J, with 13 bases between the two ends. This CDR3 is built from 15 residues. CDR3 nucleotide sequence: TGTGCCACCAGCAGAGATCTCCCCGTCCTGAATGAGCAGTTCTTC. Protein sequence: CATSRDLPVLNEQFF. Full variable domain (outside the CDR3, taken from reference TRBV15 and TRBJ2-1): DAMVIQNPRYQVTQFGKPVTLSCSQTLNHNVMYWYQQKSSQAPKLLFHYYDKDFNNEADTPDNFQSRRPNTSFCFLDIRSPGLGDTAMYLCATSRDLPVLNEQFFGPGTRLTVL.